This TCR beta chain was profiled in a study of control samples from healthy donors and cancer patients. Per the germline V gene, CDR1 is MNHNS and CDR2 is SASEGT. CDR3 length: 14 amino acids. The V end was cut by 2 bases, the J end by 5 bases, with 12 bases between. The data were produced by immunoSEQ multiplex PCR, yet TCRdb's version contains in-frame clones alone and is incomplete. Of around 76,000 clones in the sample, around 90% were seen once. This TCR came from a woman in her fifties or sixties with colorectal cancer. This sequence joins TRBV6-1 and TRBJ1-2; D may be TRBD1 (6 bases). Sequencing was carried out using PBMCs. The CDR3 is CASSETQGGYGYTF. The CDR3 DNA reads as TGTGCCAGCAGTGAAACACAGGGCGGGTATGGCTACACCTTC.